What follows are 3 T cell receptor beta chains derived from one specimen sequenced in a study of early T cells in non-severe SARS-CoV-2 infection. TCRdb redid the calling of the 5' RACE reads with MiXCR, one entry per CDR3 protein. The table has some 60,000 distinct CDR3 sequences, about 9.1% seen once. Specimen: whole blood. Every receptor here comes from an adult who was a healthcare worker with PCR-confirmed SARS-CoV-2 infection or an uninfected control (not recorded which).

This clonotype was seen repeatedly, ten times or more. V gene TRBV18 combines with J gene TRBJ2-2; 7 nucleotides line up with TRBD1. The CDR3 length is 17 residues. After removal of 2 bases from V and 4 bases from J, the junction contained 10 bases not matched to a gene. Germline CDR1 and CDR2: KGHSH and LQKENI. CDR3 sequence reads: CASSPVGGQMGTGELFF. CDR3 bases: TGTGCCAGCTCACCAGTTGGGGGACAGATGGGCACCGGGGAGCTGTTTTTT.

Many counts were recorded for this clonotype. DNA for the CDR3: TGTGCCAGCAGTTCTCTAGCGGGAGCAGATACGCAGTATTTT. This translates into CASSSLAGADTQYF. V usage is TRBV6-5 and J usage is TRBJ2-3; 10 nucleotides match TRBD2. The CDR3 contains 14 residues. The V gene's germline CDR1 is MNHEY and CDR2 SVGAGI. Trimming cost V 4 bases and J 4 bases; bases outside gene matches: 2.

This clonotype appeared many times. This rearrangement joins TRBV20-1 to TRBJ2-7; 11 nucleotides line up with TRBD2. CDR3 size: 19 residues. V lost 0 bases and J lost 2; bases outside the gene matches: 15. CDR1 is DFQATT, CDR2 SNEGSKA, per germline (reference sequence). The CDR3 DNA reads TGCAGTGCTAGAGACGGCCTCCCCGGGGTACTAGCGGGGGCCTACGAGCAGTACTTC. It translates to CSARDGLPGVLAGAYEQYF.